This T cell receptor (beta chain) came from a study of T cell responses to AZD1222 COVID-19 vaccine. Study-wide results and limits: Unmutated variant regions are reportedly the target of nearly half of TCRs that are spike-specific.

CDR3 length: 16 amino acids. From germline, CDR1 is KGHSH and CDR2 LQKENI. V shed 2 bases and J 2 bases; nucleotides not matched to a gene: 5. For this clone: Its antigen is unknown.

The protocol was immunoSEQ multiplex PCR, while the TCRdb copy is restricted to in-frame clones and leaves out a portion. Counted here are about 120,000 clones, over 75% occurring once; the ten biggest clones make up about 10%. The source was peripheral blood, collected on day 0 of AZD1222 vaccination. The chain carries TRBV18 and TRBJ2-3, with TRBD2 identical over 9 bases. The receptor's source is an adult in good health. In DNA form, the CDR3 reads TGTGCCAGCTCACCAACGACTAGCGGCGACACAGATACGCAGTATTTT. This codes for CASSPTTSGDTDTQYF. Full variable domain (outside the CDR3, taken from reference TRBV18 and TRBJ2-3): NAGVMQNPRHLVRRRGQEARLRCSPMKGHSHVYWYRQLPEEGLKFMVYLQKENIIDESGMPKERFSAEFPKEGPSILRIQQVVRGDSAAYFCASSPTTSGDTDTQYFGPGTRLTVL.